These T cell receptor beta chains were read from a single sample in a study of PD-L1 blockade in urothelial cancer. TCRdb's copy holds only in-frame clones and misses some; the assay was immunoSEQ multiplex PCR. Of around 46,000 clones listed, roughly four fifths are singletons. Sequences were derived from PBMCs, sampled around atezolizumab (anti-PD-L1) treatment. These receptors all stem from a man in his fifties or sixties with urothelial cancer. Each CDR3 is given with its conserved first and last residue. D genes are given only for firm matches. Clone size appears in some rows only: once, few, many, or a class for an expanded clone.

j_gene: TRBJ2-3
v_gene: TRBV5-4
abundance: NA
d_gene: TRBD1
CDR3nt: TGTGCCAGCAGCCCTCGGGACAGGGTAACAGATACGCAGTATTTT
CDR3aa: CASSPRDRVTDTQYF

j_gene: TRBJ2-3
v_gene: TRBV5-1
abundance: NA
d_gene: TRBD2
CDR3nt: TGCGCCAGCAGCCCGGTCCTAAGCGGGGGGAGCACAGATACGCAGTATTTT
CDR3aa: CASSPVLSGGSTDTQYF

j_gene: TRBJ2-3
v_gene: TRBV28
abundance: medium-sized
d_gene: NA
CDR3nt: TGTGCCAGCAGTTTAGATGGGGGGGATACGCAGTATTTT
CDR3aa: CASSLDGGDTQYF

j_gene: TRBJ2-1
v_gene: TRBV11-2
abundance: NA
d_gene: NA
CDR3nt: TGTGCCAGCCGCCAGGCAGCCTACAATGAGCAGTTCTTC
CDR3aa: CASRQAAYNEQFF

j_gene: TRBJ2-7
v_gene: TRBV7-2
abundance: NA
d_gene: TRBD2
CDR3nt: TGTGCCAGCAGCTTAGATGGGACTAGCGGAATCTACGAGCAGTACTTC
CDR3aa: CASSLDGTSGIYEQYF

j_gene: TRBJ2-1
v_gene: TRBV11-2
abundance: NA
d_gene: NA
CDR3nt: TGTGCCAGCAGCCAATCCAATGAGCAGTTCTTC
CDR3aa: CASSQSNEQFF

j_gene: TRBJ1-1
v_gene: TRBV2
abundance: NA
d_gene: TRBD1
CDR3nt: TGTGCCAGCACCCTACAGGGGGCAGGGACTGAAGCTTTCTTT
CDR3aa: CASTLQGAGTEAFF

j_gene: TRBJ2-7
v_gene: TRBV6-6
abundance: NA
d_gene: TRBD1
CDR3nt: TGTGCCAGCAGTTACGGGACAGGGGCCTACGAGCAGTACTTC
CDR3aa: CASSYGTGAYEQYF

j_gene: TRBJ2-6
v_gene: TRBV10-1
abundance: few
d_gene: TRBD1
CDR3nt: TGCGCCAGCAGCCCACAGGGGAAAGCTGGGGCCAACGTCCTGACTTTC
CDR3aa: CASSPQGKAGANVLTF

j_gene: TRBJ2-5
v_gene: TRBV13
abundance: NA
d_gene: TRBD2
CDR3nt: TGTGCCAGCAATCTTCGGGGGGATCAGGAGACCCAGTACTTC
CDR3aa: CASNLRGDQETQYF

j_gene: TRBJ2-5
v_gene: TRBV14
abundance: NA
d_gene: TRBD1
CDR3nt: TGTGCCAGCAGCCACGGGACAGCAGCCCAAGAGACCCAGTACTTC
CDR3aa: CASSHGTAAQETQYF

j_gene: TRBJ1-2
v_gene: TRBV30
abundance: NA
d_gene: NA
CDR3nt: TGTGCCTGGAGTGAACAAGCAAGGGGCCTCTTC
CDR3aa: CAWSEQARGLF

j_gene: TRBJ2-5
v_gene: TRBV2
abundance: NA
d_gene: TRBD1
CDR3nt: TGTGCCAGCAGACGGGACAGCCAAGAGACCCAGTACTTC
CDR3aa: CASRRDSQETQYF

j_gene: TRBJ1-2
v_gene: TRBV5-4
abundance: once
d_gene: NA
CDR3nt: TGTGCCAGCAGCTTGGCGGGAGGCTGGGCCCCCAACTATGGCTACACCTTC
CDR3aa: CASSLAGGWAPNYGYTF

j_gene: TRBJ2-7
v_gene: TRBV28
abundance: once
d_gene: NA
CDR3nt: TGTGCCAGCAGTTTTAACCGGGACGAGCAGTACTTC
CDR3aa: CASSFNRDEQYF

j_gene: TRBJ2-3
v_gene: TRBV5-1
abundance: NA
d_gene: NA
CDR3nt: TGCGCCAGCAGCCGCTTACAGGCAGACGATACGCAGTATTTT
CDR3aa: CASSRLQADDTQYF

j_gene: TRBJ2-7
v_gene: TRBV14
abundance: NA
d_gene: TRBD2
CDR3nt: TGTGCCAGCAGTAGGACCCCCTCGTCGGCGGGAGGGAGCGAGCAGTACTTC
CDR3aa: CASSRTPSSAGGSEQYF

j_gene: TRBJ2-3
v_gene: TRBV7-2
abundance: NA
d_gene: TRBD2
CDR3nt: TGTGCCAGCAGCTCGCCCCCTAGCGGTTTAACAGATACGCAGTATTTT
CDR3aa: CASSSPPSGLTDTQYF

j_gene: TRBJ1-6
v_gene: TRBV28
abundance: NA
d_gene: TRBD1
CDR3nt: TGTGCCAGCAGCCCCCCCGACAGGGATAATTCACCCCTCCACTTT
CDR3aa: CASSPPDRDNSPLHF

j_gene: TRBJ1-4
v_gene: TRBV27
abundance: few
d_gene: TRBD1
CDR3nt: TGTGCCAGCAGCTCCCTGGGACAGGGGAATGAAAAACTGTTTTTT
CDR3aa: CASSSLGQGNEKLFF

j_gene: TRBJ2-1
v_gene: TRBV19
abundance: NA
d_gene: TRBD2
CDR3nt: TGTGCCAGTAGTTCTCTATCTAGCGGGAGCTCCTACAATGAGCAGTTCTTC
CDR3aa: CASSSLSSGSSYNEQFF

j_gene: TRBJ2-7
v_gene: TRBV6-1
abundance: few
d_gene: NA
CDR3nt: TGTGCCAGCAGTGAAGGGGGGCTTGGGGACTACGAGCAGTACTTC
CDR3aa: CASSEGGLGDYEQYF

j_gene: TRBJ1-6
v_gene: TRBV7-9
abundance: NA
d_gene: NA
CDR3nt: TGTGCCAGCAGCTTACTGGCGGCAAAGAATTCACCCCTCCACTTT
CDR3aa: CASSLLAAKNSPLHF

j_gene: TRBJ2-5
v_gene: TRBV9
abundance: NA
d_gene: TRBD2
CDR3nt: TGTGCCAGCACACTTGGGGGGGGAACGCGAGAGACCCAGTACTTC
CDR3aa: CASTLGGGTRETQYF

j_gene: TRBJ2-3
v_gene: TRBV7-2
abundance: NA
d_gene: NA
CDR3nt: TGTGCCAGCAGCTTAACCGGACAGCGCACAGATACGCAGTATTTT
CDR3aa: CASSLTGQRTDTQYF

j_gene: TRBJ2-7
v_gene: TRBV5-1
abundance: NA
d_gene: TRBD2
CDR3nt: TGCGCCAGCAGCTTGTATACTAGCGGGTTTGAGCAGTACTTC
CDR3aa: CASSLYTSGFEQYF

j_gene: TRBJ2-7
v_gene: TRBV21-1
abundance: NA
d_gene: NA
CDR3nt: TGTGCCAGCAGCAAAGAATGGCGGAGGCGCTCCTACGAGCAGTACTTC
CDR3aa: CASSKEWRRRSYEQYF

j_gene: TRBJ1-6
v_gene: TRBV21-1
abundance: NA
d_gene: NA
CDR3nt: TGTGCCAGCAGCAAAGGGGAGGGACAGGGCCCCTATAATTCACCCCTCCACTTT
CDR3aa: CASSKGEGQGPYNSPLHF

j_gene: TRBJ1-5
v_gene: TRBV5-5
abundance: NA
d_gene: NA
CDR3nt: TGTGCCAGCAGCTTAACAGAAGTGAATCAGCCCCAGCATTTT
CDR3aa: CASSLTEVNQPQHF

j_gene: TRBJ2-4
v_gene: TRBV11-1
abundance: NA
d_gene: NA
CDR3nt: TGTGCCAGCAGCTTACGGGGTCGGGGAGCCAAAAACATTCAGTACTTC
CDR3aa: CASSLRGRGAKNIQYF